These 17 T cell receptor beta chains share one sample of origin, sequenced in a study of blood T cell repertoires in COVID-19. The repertoire was sequenced with immunoSEQ multiplex PCR; TCRdb's copy has only in-frame clones and lacks some. The sample has around 150,000 clones, 87% seen once. The sequenced material came from peripheral blood. The receptors stem from a woman aged 55 to 70 who had recovered from COVID-19.

CDR3 residues: CATSPGQAYGYTF. In DNA form, the CDR3 reads TGTGCCACCAGCCCGGGACAGGCCTATGGCTACACCTTC. The chain is built from TRBV15 and TRBJ1-2; 8 nucleotides line up with TRBD1. This CDR3 is built from 13 residues. Germline V gene sequence: CDR1 LNHNV, CDR2 YYDKDF (reference sequence). J was trimmed by 4 bases and V by 5 bases; bases with no gene match: 3.

The chain employs TRBV29-1 and TRBJ1-1, with TRBD1 as a possible D gene (6 bases). Deletions cut 4 bases from V and 6 bases from J, with 18 bases between. The CDR3 is 14 residues long. CDR1 SQVTM and CDR2 ANQGSEA come from the germline V gene. Here the CDR3 DNA reads TGCAGCGTTGGCGTACAGGGTGCAGTCCCTGAAGCTTTCTTT. It yields the protein CSVGVQGAVPEAFF. The full variable domain, in which reference TRBV29-1 and TRBJ1-1 provide the parts outside the CDR3, is SAVISQKPSRDICQRGTSLTIQCQVDSQVTMMFWYRQQPGQSLTLIATANQGSEATYESGFVIDKFPISRPNLTFSTLTVSNMSPEDSSIYLCSVGVQGAVPEAFFGQGTRLTVV.

This clone appeared a single time. CDR3 coding DNA: TGTGCCAGCTCACCACGTAGGGGGCTGGACGAGCAGTACTTC. It translates to CASSPRRGLDEQYF. V is TRBV18 and J is TRBJ2-7; 7 bases are a match to TRBD1. The germline V gene encodes CDR1 KGHSH and CDR2 LQKENI. The CDR3 length is 14 residues. J lost 5 bases, V lost 1 base, and 5 bases had no gene match.

The chain carries TRBV10-3 and TRBJ1-6; TRBD1 agrees at 8 bases. The CDR3 runs to 14 residues. Germline CDR1 and CDR2: ENHRY and SYGVKD. V lost 3 bases and J lost 7; bases outside the gene matches: 2. The CDR3 region is CAISDWTGNSPLHF. The CDR3 bases are TGTGCCATCAGTGACTGGACAGGGAATTCACCCCTCCACTTT.

The chain has TRBV6-5 and TRBJ1-1; D is ambiguous. Germline V gene sequence: CDR1 MNHEY, CDR2 SVGAGI. The V and J ends lost 8 bases and 4 bases respectively, with 14 bases between them. The CDR3 loop spans 13 amino acids. CDR3 sequence (DNA): TGTGCCAGCGGCGTGGAGCCGAGCACTGAAGCTTTCTTT. Amino acids: CASGVEPSTEAFF.

The chain couples TRBV27 to TRBJ2-7; the D gene is possibly TRBD1 (6 bases). Trimming took off 6 bases at V and 0 bases at J, with 6 bases between the two ends. The CDR3 sequence is 12 residues long. Germline CDR1 MNHEY, CDR2 SMNVEV (reference sequence). The CDR3: CASRDSSYEQYF. The CDR3 DNA reads as TGTGCCAGCAGGGACAGCTCCTACGAGCAGTACTTC.

The chain employs TRBV5-1 and TRBJ2-5; 7 bases are shared with TRBD1. The V and J ends lost 1 base and 5 bases, in that order; junction bases with no gene match: 8. Germline assignment: CDR1 SGHRS and CDR2 YFSETQ. The CDR3 is 15 residues long. CDR3 nucleotides: TGCGCCAGCAGCTTGTATCCGGGACAGTGGGAGACCCAGTACTTC. Translation gives CASSLYPGQWETQYF. Drawing the rest from reference TRBV5-1 and TRBJ2-5, the complete variable domain is KAGVTQTPRYLIKTRGQQVTLSCSPISGHRSVSWYQQTPGQGLQFLFEYFSETQRNKGNFPGRFSGRQFSNSRSEMNVSTLELGDSALYLCASSLYPGQWETQYFGPGTRLLVL.

The chain employs TRBV5-1 and TRBJ1-4, with D possibly being TRBD1 (5 bases). The V and J ends lost 5 bases and 0 bases respectively, with 11 bases between them. Germline CDR1 and CDR2: SGHRS and YFSETQ. This CDR3 comprises 15 residues. The CDR3, as DNA: TGCGCCAGCAGGTCGCCAGGGTCAACTAATGAAAAACTGTTTTTT. Protein product: CASRSPGSTNEKLFF.

This chain uses TRBV4-1 with TRBJ1-2, with D unresolved. This CDR3 region has 15 residues. V gave up 4 bases and J gave up 5 bases, with 17 bases separating them. CDR1 is MGHRA and CDR2 is YSYEKL in the germline V gene. CDR3 protein: CASSRSIDPGYGYTF. The CDR3 DNA reads TGCGCCAGCAGCCGTAGCATCGACCCTGGGTATGGCTACACCTTC.

The J gene is TRBJ2-5, the V gene TRBV4-1; D is undetermined. This CDR3 comprises 14 residues. From germline, CDR1 is MGHRA and CDR2 YSYEKL. With 3 bases removed from V and 7 bases from J, the gap between germline ends came to 15 bases. Written as DNA, the CDR3 is TGCGCCAGCAGCCATATTACAGCACCCGGGACCCAGTACTTC. Amino acids: CASSHITAPGTQYF.

The V call is TRBV19, the J call TRBJ2-3; 7 positions match TRBD2. The V gene's germline CDR1 is LNHDA and CDR2 SQIVND (reference sequence). This CDR3 is 18 amino acids long. Losses at the gene ends were 3 bases for V and 3 bases for J; bases not matched to a gene: 15. CDR3 residues: CASSITFSGGEGTDTQYF. In DNA form, the CDR3 reads TGTGCCAGTAGTATTACCTTCTCTGGCGGGGAGGGAACAGATACGCAGTATTTT.

The chain employs TRBV7-2 and TRBJ2-3, with a possible D match to TRBD2 (6 bases). V was trimmed by 3 bases and J by 2 bases, leaving 15 bases between them. CDR3 length: 16 residues. Germline CDR1 SGHTA, CDR2 FQGNSA. The CDR3 bases are TGTGCCAGCAGCTTTCTTAGCGGCATACTCACAGATACGCAGTATTTT. Its translation: CASSFLSGILTDTQYF.

The chain carries TRBV7-2 and TRBJ2-3; TRBD2 aligns across 9 bases. This CDR3 is built from 16 residues. CDR1 is SGHTA and CDR2 is FQGNSA in the germline V gene. Trimming removed 10 bases from V and 4 bases from J; junction bases left unmatched: 15. The CDR3 coding sequence is TGTGCCAATGGCTTAGTAGGCGGGGGGGCTCCAGATACGCAGTATTTT. Protein: CANGLVGGGAPDTQYF.

The count of this clone is one. The chain combines TRBV7-9 with TRBJ1-1; 8 nucleotides agree with TRBD1. V dropped 4 bases and J dropped 5; count of bases not matched to a gene: 6. This CDR3 comprises 14 residues. Germline CDR1 and CDR2: SEHNR and FQNEAQ (reference sequence). CDR3 sequence reads: CASSSFTGGTEAFF. The CDR3 region has the DNA TGTGCCAGCAGCTCCTTTACAGGGGGAACTGAAGCTTTCTTT. The complete variable domain, with remaining parts taken from reference TRBV7-9 and TRBJ1-1, reads DTGVSQNPRHKITKRGQNVTFRCDPISEHNRLYWYRQTLGQGPEFLTYFQNEAQLEKSRLLSDRFSAERPKGSFSTLEIQRTEQGDSAMYLCASSSFTGGTEAFFGQGTRLTVV.

The rearrangement links TRBV28 to TRBJ1-5; D gene ambiguous. Per the germline V gene, CDR1 is MDHEN and CDR2 is SYDVKM. CDR3 length: 16 residues. V shed 3 bases and J shed 0 bases, with 12 bases lying between them. The CDR3 DNA is TGTGCCAGCAGTTTCCCCCAGATATATAGCAATCAGCCCCAGCATTTT. Translation: CASSFPQIYSNQPQHF.

The CDR3 DNA follows: TGCAGTGCTAGTCTGCGCGGAATACCCTCCTATAATTCACCCCTCCACTTT. This codes for CSASLRGIPSYNSPLHF. The chain recombines TRBV20-1 with TRBJ1-6; D is undetermined. There are 17 residues in the CDR3. Between the trimmed V and J ends, which lost 3 bases and 0 bases, there was a span of 15 bases. CDR1 DFQATT and CDR2 SNEGSKA come from the germline V gene (reference sequence).

This chain links TRBV7-9 with TRBJ2-5, with D hard to call. This CDR3 is 14 amino acids long. The germline V gene has CDR1 SEHNR and CDR2 FQNEAQ (reference sequence). Trimming cost V 2 bases and J 0 bases, with 7 bases left between them. The CDR3 DNA follows: TGTGCCAGCAGCTTAATGCGTGACCAAGAGACCCAGTACTTC. This sequence encodes CASSLMRDQETQYF.